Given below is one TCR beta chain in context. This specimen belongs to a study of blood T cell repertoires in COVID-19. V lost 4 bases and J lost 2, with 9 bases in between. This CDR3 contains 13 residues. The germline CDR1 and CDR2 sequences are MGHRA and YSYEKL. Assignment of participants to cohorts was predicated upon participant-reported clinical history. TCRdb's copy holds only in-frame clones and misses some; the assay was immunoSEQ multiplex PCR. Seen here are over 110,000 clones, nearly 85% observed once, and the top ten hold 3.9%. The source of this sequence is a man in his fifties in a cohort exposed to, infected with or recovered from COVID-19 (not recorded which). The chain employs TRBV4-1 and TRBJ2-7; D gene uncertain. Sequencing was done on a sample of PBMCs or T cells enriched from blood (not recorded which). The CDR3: CASSLRGTYEQYF. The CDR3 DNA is TGCGCCAGCAGCCTCCGCGGTACCTACGAGCAGTACTTC.